This is a list of T cell receptor beta chains from one sample in a study of metastatic and nonmetastatic thyroid tumors. TCRdb reanalyzed the PCR reads with MiXCR. This sample yields roughly 90,000 clones, of which about 15% are seen a single time; about 3.9% belongs to the top ten. The sequenced material came from blood. These receptors came from a female donor with papillary thyroid cancer or a benign thyroid nodule (not recorded which). Some clones in this sample may be carry-over from other donors' samples. CDR3s include the opening cysteine and the closing phenylalanine or tryptophan. A D gene is named only where the DNA matches it firmly. Expanded clones get a size class; other rows say once, few or many, or leave the size out.

clone_size: many
v_call: TRBV5-1
j_call: TRBJ1-1
d_call: .
cdr3_aa: CASSPTGPTLNTEAFF
cdr3_nt: TGCGCCAGCAGCCCTACAGGGCCGACACTGAACACTGAAGCTTTCTTT

clone_size: many
v_call: TRBV19
j_call: TRBJ2-5
d_call: TRBD2
cdr3_aa: CASDSGGAGETQYF
cdr3_nt: TGTGCCAGTGACAGCGGGGGGGCGGGCGAGACCCAGTACTTC

clone_size: many
v_call: TRBV5-5
j_call: TRBJ1-3
d_call: .
cdr3_aa: CASSLDWGGNTIYF
cdr3_nt: TGTGCCAGCAGCTTGGATTGGGGTGGAAACACCATATATTTT

clone_size: many
v_call: TRBV28
j_call: TRBJ1-4
d_call: TRBD1
cdr3_aa: CASSFQGAHNEKLFF
cdr3_nt: TGTGCCAGCAGTTTCCAGGGGGCGCATAATGAAAAACTGTTTTTT

clone_size: many
v_call: TRBV4-2
j_call: TRBJ1-4
d_call: .
cdr3_aa: CASSQEIHEGEKLFF
cdr3_nt: TGTGCCAGCAGCCAAGAGATCCACGAGGGCGAAAAACTGTTTTTT

clone_size: many
v_call: TRBV29-1
j_call: TRBJ2-3
d_call: TRBD2
cdr3_aa: CSVSSAGAFTDTQYF
cdr3_nt: TGCAGCGTGTCGTCAGCGGGGGCCTTCACAGATACGCAGTATTTT

clone_size: many
v_call: TRBV6-1
j_call: TRBJ1-1
d_call: .
cdr3_aa: CASLAVRTKGARSAAFF
cdr3_nt: TGTGCCAGCCTGGCAGTCCGGACAAAGGGAGCTCGATCGGCAGCTTTCTTT

clone_size: many
v_call: TRBV27
j_call: TRBJ1-2
d_call: TRBD1
cdr3_aa: CASSLRPTGRANYGYTF
cdr3_nt: TGTGCCAGCAGTTTACGGCCGACAGGGAGAGCTAACTATGGCTACACCTTC

clone_size: many
v_call: TRBV20-1
j_call: TRBJ2-5
d_call: TRBD2
cdr3_aa: CSASKTSGGIQETQYF
cdr3_nt: TGCAGTGCTAGTAAGACTAGCGGGGGGATACAAGAGACCCAGTACTTC

clone_size: many
v_call: TRBV19
j_call: TRBJ1-1
d_call: TRBD1
cdr3_aa: CASSRTGGGGTEAFF
cdr3_nt: TGTGCCAGTAGCCGGACAGGGGGCGGAGGCACTGAAGCTTTCTTT

clone_size: .
v_call: TRBV7-8
j_call: TRBJ1-2
d_call: TRBD1
cdr3_aa: CASSLPDRGYTF
cdr3_nt: TGTGCCAGCAGCTTACCGGACAGGGGATACACCTTC

clone_size: many
v_call: TRBV3-1
j_call: TRBJ1-5
d_call: .
cdr3_aa: CASSQAGLDQPQHF
cdr3_nt: TGTGCCAGCAGCCAAGCAGGGTTGGATCAGCCCCAGCATTTT

clone_size: few
v_call: TRBV5-1
j_call: TRBJ2-3
d_call: .
cdr3_aa: CASRSALVGTDTQYF
cdr3_nt: TGCGCCAGCAGGTCAGCACTTGTGGGCACAGATACGCAGTATTTT

clone_size: .
v_call: TRBV6-1
j_call: TRBJ2-3
d_call: .
cdr3_aa: CVSSLFGTATDTQYF
cdr3_nt: TGTGTCAGCAGCCTCTTCGGCACAGCCACAGATACGCAGTATTTT

clone_size: many
v_call: TRBV20-1
j_call: TRBJ1-3
d_call: .
cdr3_aa: CSARDPSTSGNTIYF
cdr3_nt: TGCAGTGCTAGAGACCCGAGTACCTCTGGAAACACCATATATTTT

clone_size: .
v_call: TRBV12-3/TRBV12-4
j_call: TRBJ1-1
d_call: .
cdr3_aa: CASSLLGGATEAFF
cdr3_nt: TGTGCCAGCAGTTTATTGGGAGGGGCCACTGAAGCTTTCTTT

clone_size: many
v_call: TRBV20-1
j_call: TRBJ2-7
d_call: TRBD1
cdr3_aa: CSAQGQFYEQYF
cdr3_nt: TGCAGTGCGCAGGGACAGTTCTACGAGCAGTACTTC

clone_size: many
v_call: TRBV20-1
j_call: TRBJ1-6
d_call: .
cdr3_aa: CSARMTVSDSPLHF
cdr3_nt: TGCAGTGCTAGAATGACAGTGTCGGATTCACCCCTCCACTTT

clone_size: many
v_call: TRBV2
j_call: TRBJ1-5
d_call: .
cdr3_aa: CASSATPGQPQHF
cdr3_nt: TGTGCCAGCAGTGCAACCCCAGGTCAGCCCCAGCATTTT

clone_size: .
v_call: TRBV28
j_call: TRBJ2-2
d_call: .
cdr3_aa: CASLSQNTGELFF
cdr3_nt: TGTGCCAGCTTATCCCAGAACACCGGGGAGCTGTTTTTT

clone_size: many
v_call: TRBV6-1
j_call: TRBJ1-2
d_call: .
cdr3_aa: CASSGSARRDGYTF
cdr3_nt: TGTGCCAGCAGTGGTTCGGCCAGGCGGGATGGCTACACCTTC

clone_size: many
v_call: TRBV27
j_call: TRBJ1-2
d_call: TRBD1
cdr3_aa: CASSSLPGGLNYGYTF
cdr3_nt: TGTGCCAGCAGTTCACTACCAGGGGGATTGAACTATGGCTACACCTTC

clone_size: .
v_call: TRBV11-2
j_call: TRBJ1-5
d_call: .
cdr3_aa: CASSLNGPVPGNQPQHF
cdr3_nt: TGTGCCAGCAGCTTAAACGGACCTGTGCCTGGCAATCAGCCCCAGCATTTT

clone_size: many
v_call: TRBV12-3/TRBV12-4
j_call: TRBJ2-5
d_call: .
cdr3_aa: CASSLREETQYF
cdr3_nt: TGTGCCAGCAGTTTGAGGGAAGAGACCCAGTACTTC

clone_size: many
v_call: TRBV27
j_call: TRBJ2-3
d_call: TRBD2
cdr3_aa: CASSFTGLGTDTQYF
cdr3_nt: TGTGCCAGCAGTTTCACAGGACTAGGAACAGATACGCAGTATTTT

clone_size: many
v_call: TRBV3-1
j_call: TRBJ2-3
d_call: TRBD2
cdr3_aa: CASSQDRGGATDTQYF
cdr3_nt: TGTGCCAGCAGCCAAGATCGGGGAGGGGCCACAGATACGCAGTATTTT